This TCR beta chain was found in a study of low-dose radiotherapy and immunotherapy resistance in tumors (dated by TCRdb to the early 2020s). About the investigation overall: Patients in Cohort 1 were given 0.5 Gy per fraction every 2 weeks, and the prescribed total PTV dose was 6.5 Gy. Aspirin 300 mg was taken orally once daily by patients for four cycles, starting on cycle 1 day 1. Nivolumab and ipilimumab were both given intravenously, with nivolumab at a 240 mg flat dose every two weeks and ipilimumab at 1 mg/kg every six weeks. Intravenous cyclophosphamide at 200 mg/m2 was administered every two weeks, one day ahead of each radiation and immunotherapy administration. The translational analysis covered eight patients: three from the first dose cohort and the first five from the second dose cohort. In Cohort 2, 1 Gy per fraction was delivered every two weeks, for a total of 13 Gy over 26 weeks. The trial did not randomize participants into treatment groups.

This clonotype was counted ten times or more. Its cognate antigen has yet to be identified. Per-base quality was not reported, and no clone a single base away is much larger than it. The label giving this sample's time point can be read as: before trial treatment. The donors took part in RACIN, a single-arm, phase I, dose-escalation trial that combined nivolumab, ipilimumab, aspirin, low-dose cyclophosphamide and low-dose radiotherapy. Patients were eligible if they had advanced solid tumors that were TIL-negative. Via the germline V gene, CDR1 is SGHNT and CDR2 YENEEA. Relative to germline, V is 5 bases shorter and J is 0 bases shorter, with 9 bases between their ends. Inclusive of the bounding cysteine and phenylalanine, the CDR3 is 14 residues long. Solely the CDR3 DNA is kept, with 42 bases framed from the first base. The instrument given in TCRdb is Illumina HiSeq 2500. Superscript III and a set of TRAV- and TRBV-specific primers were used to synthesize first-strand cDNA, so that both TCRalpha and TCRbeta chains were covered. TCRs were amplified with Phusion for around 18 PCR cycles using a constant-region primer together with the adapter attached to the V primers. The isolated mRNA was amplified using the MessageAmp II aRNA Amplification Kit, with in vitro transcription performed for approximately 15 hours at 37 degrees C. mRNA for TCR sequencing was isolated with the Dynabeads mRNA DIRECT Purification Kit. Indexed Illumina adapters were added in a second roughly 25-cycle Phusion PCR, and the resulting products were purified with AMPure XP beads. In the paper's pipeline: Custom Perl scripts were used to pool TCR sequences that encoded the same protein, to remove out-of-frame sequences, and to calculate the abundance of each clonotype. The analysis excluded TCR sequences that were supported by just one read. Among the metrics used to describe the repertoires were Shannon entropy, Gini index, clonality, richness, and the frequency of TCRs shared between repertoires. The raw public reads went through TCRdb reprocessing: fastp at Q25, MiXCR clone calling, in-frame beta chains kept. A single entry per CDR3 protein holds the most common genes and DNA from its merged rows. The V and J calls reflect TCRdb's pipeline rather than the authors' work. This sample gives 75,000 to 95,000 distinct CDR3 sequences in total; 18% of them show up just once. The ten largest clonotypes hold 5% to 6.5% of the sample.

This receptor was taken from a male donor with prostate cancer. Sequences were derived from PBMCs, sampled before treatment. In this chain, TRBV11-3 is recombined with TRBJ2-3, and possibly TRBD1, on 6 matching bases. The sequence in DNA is TGTGCCAGCAGCCGGACAGTAAGCACAGATACGCAGTATTTT. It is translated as CASSRTVSTDTQYF.